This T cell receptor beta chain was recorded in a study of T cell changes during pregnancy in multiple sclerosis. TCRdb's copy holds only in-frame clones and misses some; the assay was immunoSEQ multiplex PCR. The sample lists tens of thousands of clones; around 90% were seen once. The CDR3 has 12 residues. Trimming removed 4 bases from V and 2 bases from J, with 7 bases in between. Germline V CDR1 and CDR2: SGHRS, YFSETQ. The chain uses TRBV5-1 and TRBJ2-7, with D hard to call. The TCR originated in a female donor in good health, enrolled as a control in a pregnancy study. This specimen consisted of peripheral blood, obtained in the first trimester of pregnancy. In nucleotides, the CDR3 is TGCGCCAGCAGCGCCGAGGCCTACGAGCAGTACTTC. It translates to CASSAEAYEQYF.